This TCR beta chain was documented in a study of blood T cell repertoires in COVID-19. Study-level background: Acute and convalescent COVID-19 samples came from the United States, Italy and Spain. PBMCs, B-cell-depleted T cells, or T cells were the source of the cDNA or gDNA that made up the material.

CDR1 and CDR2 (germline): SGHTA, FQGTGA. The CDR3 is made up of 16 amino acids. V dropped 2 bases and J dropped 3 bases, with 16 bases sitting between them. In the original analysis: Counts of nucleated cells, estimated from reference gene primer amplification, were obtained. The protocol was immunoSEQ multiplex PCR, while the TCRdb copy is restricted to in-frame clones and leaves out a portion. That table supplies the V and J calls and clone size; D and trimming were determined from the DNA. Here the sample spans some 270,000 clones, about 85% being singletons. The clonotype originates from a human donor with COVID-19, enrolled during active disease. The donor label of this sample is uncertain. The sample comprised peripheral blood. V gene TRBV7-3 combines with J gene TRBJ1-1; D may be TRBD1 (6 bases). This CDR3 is CASSLSGGRLDTEAFF. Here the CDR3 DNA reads TGTGCCAGCAGCTTATCCGGGGGGCGCTTAGACACTGAAGCTTTCTTT. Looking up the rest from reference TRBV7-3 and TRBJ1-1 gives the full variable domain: GAGVSQTPSNKVTEKGKYVELRCDPISGHTALYWYRQSLGQGPEFLIYFQGTGAADDSGLPNDRFFAVRPEGSVSTLKIQRTERGDSAVYLCASSLSGGRLDTEAFFGQGTRLTVV.